The next 29 T cell receptor beta chains were all read from a single sample in a study of blood T cell repertoires in COVID-19. The table came from immunoSEQ multiplex PCR; TCRdb's copy has only in-frame clones and leaves some out. The data contain about 74,000 clones, about 80% of them singletons. Sequencing was carried out using peripheral blood. The receptors come from a human donor in a cohort sampled during active COVID-19.

V and J are TRBV7-2 and TRBJ1-1; tentatively, D is TRBD1 (6 bases). This CDR3 has 15 residues. Trimming cost V 4 bases and J 4 bases, with 16 bases left between them. Germline-derived CDR1 and CDR2 are SGHTA and FQGNSA. The CDR3 DNA reads as TGTGCCAGCAGCTACACCGGGACAAAGTTCACTGAAGCTTTCTTT. It specifies CASSYTGTKFTEAFF.

The chain links TRBV28 to TRBJ1-1; D not certain. Germline loops: CDR1 MDHEN, CDR2 SYDVKM. This CDR3 comprises 13 residues. V lost 3 bases, J lost 1 base, and 6 bases lay in between. The CDR3: CASSFRGNTEAFF. The CDR3 nucleotides read TGTGCCAGCAGTTTTCGGGGGAACACTGAAGCTTTCTTT.

V gene TRBV24-1 combines with J gene TRBJ2-1; possible D gene TRBD1, 5 bases. The CDR3 runs 14 residues. V was shortened by 3 bases and J by 7 bases, with 12 bases between the two germline ends. Germline lookup yields CDR1 KGHDR and CDR2 SFDVKD. The CDR3 DNA reads as TGTGCCACCAGTGATGCCCAGGGTGGGAATGAGCAGTTCTTC. The encoded protein is CATSDAQGGNEQFF.

The chain carries TRBV5-6 and TRBJ2-3; 7 positions match TRBD2. The germline gives CDR1 SGHDT, CDR2 YYEEEE. This CDR3 has 15 amino acids. The ends lost 0 bases at V and 2 bases at J; junction bases unmatched: 3. CDR3 bases: TGTGCCAGCAGCTTGGGACTAGCAGACACAGATACGCAGTATTTT. Residues: CASSLGLADTDTQYF.

J is TRBJ2-3 and V is TRBV4-2; perhaps TRBD2 as D (6 bases). Germline CDR1 LGHNA, CDR2 YNFKEQ. Deletions cut 0 bases from V and 1 base from J, with 8 bases between. The CDR3 contains 15 residues. CDR3 DNA sequence: TGTGCCAGCAGCCAAGATCCTAGCGGCACAGATACGCAGTATTTT. As protein: CASSQDPSGTDTQYF.

The gene calls are TRBV13 and TRBJ2-7; the match to TRBD2 covers 7 bases. Looked up from germline, CDR1 is PRHDT and CDR2 is FYEKMQ (reference sequence). J lost 4 bases, V lost 4 bases, and 4 bases had no gene match. The CDR3 contains 13 residues. The CDR3 loop is CASSSGLVYEQYF. The CDR3 nucleotides are TGTGCCAGCAGCTCCGGACTAGTTTACGAGCAGTACTTC.

The V and J genes are TRBV9 and TRBJ1-3, with D uncertain. The length of the CDR3 is 16 residues. Germline CDR1 reads SGDLS; CDR2 reads YYNGEE. Trimming stripped 0 bases from V and 2 bases from J, with 12 bases between. CDR3 DNA sequence: TGTGCCAGCAGCGTAGTTGGGAGGTTACCTGGAAACACCATATATTTT. It is translated as CASSVVGRLPGNTIYF.

The V call is TRBV7-2, the J call TRBJ2-7; 7 positions agree with TRBD2. The CDR3 has 15 amino acids. V lost 5 bases, J lost 2 bases, and 9 bases stayed unmatched. From germline, CDR1 is SGHTA and CDR2 FQGNSA. The CDR3 is CASSPRGGGPYEQYF. The CDR3 DNA reads TGTGCCAGCAGCCCGAGAGGCGGGGGACCCTACGAGCAGTACTTC.

J is TRBJ1-5 and V is TRBV4-2, with D unresolved. V lost 3 bases to trimming and J lost 4 bases, with 7 bases between them. This CDR3 has 13 amino acids. Germline CDR1 is LGHNA and CDR2 is YNFKEQ. CDR3 region: CASSQEENQPQHF. The CDR3 DNA reads TGTGCCAGCAGCCAGGAGGAGAATCAGCCCCAGCATTTT.

The genes are TRBV2 and TRBJ1-6; the D gene is possibly TRBD1 (6 bases). Germline V gene sequence: CDR1 SNHLY, CDR2 FYNNEI. The V end was cut by 7 bases, the J end by 10 bases, with 11 bases between. The CDR3 runs to 12 residues. In DNA form, the CDR3 reads TGTGCCAGCAACAGGGAGAACTCACCCCTCCACTTT. It yields the protein CASNRENSPLHF.

This rearrangement joins TRBV29-1 to TRBJ2-1, with D perhaps TRBD2 (5 bases). The V end lost 5 bases, the J end lost 7 bases, and 12 bases lay between the germline ends. The CDR3 spans 12 residues. Germline CDR1 is SQVTM and CDR2 is ANQGSEA. The CDR3 nucleotides read TGCAGCGTTAGCCTAGCTGGGAATGAGCAGTTCTTC. Its protein product is CSVSLAGNEQFF.

The chain carries TRBV4-3 and TRBJ2-3; no definite D call. Between the trimmed V and J ends, which lost 2 bases and 5 bases, there was a span of 8 bases. This CDR3 contains 13 residues. Germline CDR1 is LGHNA and CDR2 is YSLEER. CDR3 residues: CASSQRRQDTQYF. The DNA for the CDR3 is TGCGCCAGCAGCCAACGCCGACAAGATACGCAGTATTTT.

There are a few counts of this clone. This chain joins TRBV29-1 and TRBJ1-2; D not resolved. This CDR3 spans 12 amino acids. Per the germline V gene, CDR1 is SQVTM and CDR2 is ANQGSEA. V was pared by 2 bases and J by 4 bases, with 8 bases between. The CDR3 coding sequence is TGCAGCGTTGAACGAGGACTCTATGGCTACACCTTC. The encoded protein is CSVERGLYGYTF.

Points on this clone: Its ends do not fully match the called genes, so a read error is possible. The same CDR3 also results from other DNA sequences found in this sample. The chain carries TRBV5-1 and TRBJ2-7; 7 nucleotides match TRBD2. The CDR3 loop spans 13 amino acids. The germline gives CDR1 SGHRS, CDR2 YFSETQ. CDR3: CASSLGRDYEQYF. For the CDR3, the DNA is TGCGCCAGCAGCTTGGGGCGGGACTACGAGCAGTATTTC.

CDR3 protein: CASSLSAGRGGYTF. Written as DNA, the CDR3 is TGTGCCAGCAGTTTATCAGCGGGGAGGGGCGGCTACACCTTC. The chain is built from TRBV27 and TRBJ1-2; D possibly corresponds to TRBD1 (5 bases). Germline V CDR1 and CDR2: MNHEY, SMNVEV (reference sequence). V lost 0 bases to trimming and J lost 8 bases, with 13 bases between them. This CDR3 has 14 residues.

This chain joins TRBV27 and TRBJ2-5; 12 bases align to TRBD2. V lost 4 bases and J lost 1; bases outside the gene matches: 4. Germline V gives CDR1 MNHEY, CDR2 SMNVEV (reference sequence). The CDR3 is made up of 16 amino acids. The CDR3 coding sequence is TGTGCCAGCAGTTCATGGACTAGCGGGATCCAAGAGACCCAGTACTTC. Amino acid sequence: CASSSWTSGIQETQYF.

The chain recombines TRBV10-3 with TRBJ1-1; D might be TRBD1 (6 bases). Trimming left V 6 bases short and J 4 bases short, with 15 bases between. CDR1 is ENHRY, CDR2 SYGVKD, per germline. The CDR3 sequence is 14 residues long. The CDR3 here is CAISTDSPVTEAFF. CDR3 in DNA: TGTGCCATCAGCACGGACAGCCCGGTCACTGAAGCTTTCTTT.

The chain has TRBV5-5 and TRBJ2-5; maybe TRBD1 (6 bases). Germline V CDR1 and CDR2: SGHKS, YYEKEE (reference sequence). There are 14 residues in the CDR3. Trimming stripped 3 bases from V and 0 bases from J, with 9 bases between. This chain's CDR3 is CASSSPGDQETQYF. DNA of the CDR3: TGTGCCAGCAGCTCCCCAGGGGACCAAGAGACCCAGTACTTC.

The V and J genes are TRBV19 and TRBJ2-7, with 8 positions matching TRBD2. The CDR3 sequence is 13 residues long. V lost 6 bases to trimming and J lost 7 bases; unmatched junction nucleotides: 8. CDR1 and CDR2 from the germline V gene are LNHDA and SQIVND (reference sequence). The CDR3 sequence: CASSGGRLREQYF. CDR3 nucleotide sequence: TGTGCCAGTAGCGGCGGGAGGCTAAGGGAGCAGTACTTC. The entire variable domain, with the rest obtained from reference TRBV19 and TRBJ2-7, is as follows: DGGITQSPKYLFRKEGQNVTLSCEQNLNHDAMYWYRQDPGQGLRLIYYSQIVNDFQKGDIAEGYSVSREKKESFPLTVTSAQKNPTAFYLCASSGGRLREQYFGPGTRLTVT.

The chain employs TRBV2 and TRBJ1-4; TRBD1 agrees at 10 bases. The V and J ends lost 5 bases and 0 bases, in that order; junction bases with no gene match: 3. This CDR3 is built from 16 residues. Germline-derived CDR1 and CDR2 are SNHLY and FYNNEI. The CDR3 DNA reads as TGTGCCAGCAGTCGGGACAGGGGCTCAACTAATGAAAAACTGTTTTTT. Its translation: CASSRDRGSTNEKLFF.

CDR3 nucleotides: TGTGCCAGCATCTCGGACGGGGAAATCGTCGAGCAGTACTTC. Its protein is CASISDGEIVEQYF. This rearrangement joins TRBV6-6 to TRBJ2-7, with D maybe TRBD2 (5 bases). The ends were cut back, 7 bases at V and 6 bases at J, with 19 bases in the middle. CDR1 MNHNY and CDR2 SVGAGI come from the germline V gene (reference sequence). The CDR3 runs to 14 residues.

This rearrangement joins TRBV5-4 to TRBJ2-1; possible D gene TRBD1, 6 bases. Germline loops: CDR1 SGHNT, CDR2 YYREEE (reference sequence). The CDR3 has 15 amino acids. Trimming left V 3 bases short and J 0 bases short, with 10 bases between. The CDR3 protein is CASSWDTSSYNEQFF. The DNA for the CDR3 is TGTGCCAGCAGCTGGGACACGAGCTCCTACAATGAGCAGTTCTTC.

The chain uses TRBV28 and TRBJ2-3; 7 bases map to TRBD1. Germline CDR1 and CDR2: MDHEN and SYDVKM. CDR3 length equals 15 residues. With 3 bases clipped from V and 1 base from J, the junction kept 4 bases outside the gene matches. Written as DNA, the CDR3 is TGTGCCAGCAGTTTGCCCGGGACAGGCACAGATACGCAGTATTTT. It is translated as CASSLPGTGTDTQYF.

The V gene is TRBV19, the J gene TRBJ1-2; TRBD1 is a possible D gene (5 bases). In germline, CDR1 is LNHDA, CDR2 SQIVND (reference sequence). The CDR3 extends over 13 amino acids. The germline V and J ends were trimmed by 3 bases and 4 bases, with 9 bases remaining between them. The CDR3 DNA follows: TGTGCCAGTAGTATCGCAGGGTCCTATGGCTACACCTTC. Its protein product is CASSIAGSYGYTF.

The V call is TRBV21-1, the J call TRBJ1-5; the table's D call, TRBD1, has no DNA check behind it. TRBV21-1 corresponds to a pseudogene. The CDR3 sequence is 16 residues long. CDR3 in amino acids: CASSIASQGDDQPQHF. The CDR3, as DNA: TGTGCCAGCAGCATAGCGTCACAGGGTGACGATCAGCCCCAGCATTTT.

This clone appeared a few times. The rearrangement joins TRBV9 to TRBJ1-1, with D possibly matching TRBD1 (6 bases). This CDR3 region has 13 residues. V gave up 1 base and J gave up 7 bases, with 11 bases separating them. CDR1 and CDR2 from the germline V gene are SGDLS and YYNGEE. The CDR3 is CASSVSRGGEAFF. CDR3 coding DNA: TGTGCCAGCAGCGTATCCAGGGGTGGTGAAGCTTTCTTT.

This clone was picked up a small number of times. This rearrangement joins TRBV3-1 (or the pseudogene TRBV3-2) to TRBJ1-1; D gene ambiguous. Between the trimmed V and J ends, which lost 1 base and 0 bases, there was a span of 3 bases. Germline CDR1 and CDR2: LGHDT and YNNKEL (reference sequence). This CDR3 region has 13 residues. The CDR3: CASSQALNTEAFF. The CDR3 DNA reads as TGTGCCAGCAGCCAAGCATTGAACACTGAAGCTTTCTTT.

The CDR3 loop reads CASSQGGLAGNSYEQYF. The CDR3 DNA follows: TGTGCCAGCAGCCAAGGGGGACTAGCGGGCAACTCCTACGAGCAGTACTTC. This chain joins TRBV3-1 (or the pseudogene TRBV3-2) and TRBJ2-7; 12 positions agree with TRBD2. V was clipped by 1 base and J by 0 bases; unmatched bases: 4. There are 17 residues in the CDR3. Germline V lookup: CDR1 LGHDT, CDR2 YNNKEL (reference sequence).

V is TRBV30 and J is TRBJ2-5; 7 bases map to TRBD1. CDR1 is GTSNPN, CDR2 SVGIG, per germline (reference sequence). V shed 4 bases, J shed 1 base, and the junction held 3 bases outside the gene matches. The CDR3 is made up of 13 amino acids. The CDR3: CAWNRDSQETQYF. The CDR3 DNA reads as TGTGCCTGGAATAGGGACAGCCAAGAGACCCAGTACTTC.